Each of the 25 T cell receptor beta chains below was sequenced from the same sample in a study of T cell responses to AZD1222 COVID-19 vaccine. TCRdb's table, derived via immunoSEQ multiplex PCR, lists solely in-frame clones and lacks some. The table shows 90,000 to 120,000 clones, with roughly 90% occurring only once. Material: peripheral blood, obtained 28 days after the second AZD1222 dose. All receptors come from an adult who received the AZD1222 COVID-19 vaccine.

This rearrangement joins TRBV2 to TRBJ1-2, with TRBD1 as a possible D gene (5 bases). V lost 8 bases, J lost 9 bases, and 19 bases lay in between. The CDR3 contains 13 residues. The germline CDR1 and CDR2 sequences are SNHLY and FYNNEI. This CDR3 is CASLAQGKGSYTF. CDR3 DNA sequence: TGTGCCAGCCTGGCTCAGGGAAAGGGGAGCTACACCTTC.

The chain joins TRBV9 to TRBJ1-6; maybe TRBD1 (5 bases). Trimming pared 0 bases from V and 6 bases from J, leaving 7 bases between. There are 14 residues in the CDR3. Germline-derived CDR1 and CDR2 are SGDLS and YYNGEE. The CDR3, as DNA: TGTGCCAGCAGCGTAGAGGGGACTAATTCACCCCTCCACTTT. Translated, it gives CASSVEGTNSPLHF.

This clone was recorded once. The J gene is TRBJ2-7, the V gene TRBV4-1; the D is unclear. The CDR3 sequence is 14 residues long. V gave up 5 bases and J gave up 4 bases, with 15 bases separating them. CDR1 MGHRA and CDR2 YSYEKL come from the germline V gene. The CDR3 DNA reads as TGCGCCAGCAGCACTTGGCCGGGTGCGTACGAGCAGTACTTC. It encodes CASSTWPGAYEQYF.

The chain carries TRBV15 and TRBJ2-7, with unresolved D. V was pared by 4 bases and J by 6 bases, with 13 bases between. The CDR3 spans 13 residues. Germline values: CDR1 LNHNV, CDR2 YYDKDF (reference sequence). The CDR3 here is CATSNPTWSEQYF. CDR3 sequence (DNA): TGTGCCACCAGCAACCCGACGTGGAGCGAGCAGTACTTC.

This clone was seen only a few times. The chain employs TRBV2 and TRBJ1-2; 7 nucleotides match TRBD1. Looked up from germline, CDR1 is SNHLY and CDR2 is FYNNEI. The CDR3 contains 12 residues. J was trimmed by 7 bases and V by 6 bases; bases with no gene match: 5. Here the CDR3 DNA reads TGTGCCAGCAGGGGACAGAACCCTGGCTACACCTTC. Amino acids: CASRGQNPGYTF.

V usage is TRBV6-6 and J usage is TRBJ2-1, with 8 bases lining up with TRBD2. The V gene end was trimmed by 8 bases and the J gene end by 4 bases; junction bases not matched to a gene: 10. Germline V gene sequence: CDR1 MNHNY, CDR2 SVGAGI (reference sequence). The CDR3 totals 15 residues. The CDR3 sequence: CASEKGLVKYNEQFF. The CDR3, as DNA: TGTGCCAGCGAAAAGGGACTAGTCAAATACAATGAGCAGTTCTTC.

CDR3 nucleotide sequence: TGTGCCACCAGCAGGCAGGGAAACCAAGAGACCCAGTACTTC. This gives the protein CATSRQGNQETQYF. This sequence joins TRBV15 and TRBJ2-5; TRBD1 might be the D (5 bases). Germline values: CDR1 LNHNV, CDR2 YYDKDF (reference sequence). The CDR3 runs to 14 residues. V lost 3 bases and J 0 bases, leaving 8 bases between the germline ends.

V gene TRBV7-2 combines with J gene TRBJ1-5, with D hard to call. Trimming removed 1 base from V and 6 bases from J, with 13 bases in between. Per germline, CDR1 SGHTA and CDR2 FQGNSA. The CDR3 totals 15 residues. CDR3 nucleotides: TGTGCCAGCAGCTTAGATCCCTCGACATTTCAGCCCCAGCATTTT. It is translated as CASSLDPSTFQPQHF.

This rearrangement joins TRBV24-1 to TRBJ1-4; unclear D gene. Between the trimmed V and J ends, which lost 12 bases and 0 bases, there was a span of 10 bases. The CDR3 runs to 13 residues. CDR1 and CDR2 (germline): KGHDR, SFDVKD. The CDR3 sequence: CAAPDATNEKLFF. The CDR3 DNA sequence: TGTGCCGCGCCGGATGCAACTAATGAAAAACTGTTTTTT.

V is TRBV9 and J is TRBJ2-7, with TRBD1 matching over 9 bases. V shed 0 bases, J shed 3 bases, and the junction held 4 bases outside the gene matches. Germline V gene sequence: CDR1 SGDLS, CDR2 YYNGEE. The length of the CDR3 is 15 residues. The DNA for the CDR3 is TGTGCCAGCAGCGTAGATTGGGGACAGGGCTACGAGCAGTACTTC. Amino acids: CASSVDWGQGYEQYF.

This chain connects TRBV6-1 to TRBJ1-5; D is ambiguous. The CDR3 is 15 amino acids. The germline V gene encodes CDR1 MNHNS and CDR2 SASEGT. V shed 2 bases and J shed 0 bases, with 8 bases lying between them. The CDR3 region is CASSEWGNSNQPQHF. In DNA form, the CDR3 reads TGTGCCAGCAGTGAATGGGGTAATAGCAATCAGCCCCAGCATTTT.

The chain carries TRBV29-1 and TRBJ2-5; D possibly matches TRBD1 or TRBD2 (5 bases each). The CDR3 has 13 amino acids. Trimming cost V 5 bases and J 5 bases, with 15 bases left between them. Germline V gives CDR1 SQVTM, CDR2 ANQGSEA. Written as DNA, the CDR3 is TGCAGCGTTAATGGGGCGGGCGGCGAGACCCAGTACTTC. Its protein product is CSVNGAGGETQYF.

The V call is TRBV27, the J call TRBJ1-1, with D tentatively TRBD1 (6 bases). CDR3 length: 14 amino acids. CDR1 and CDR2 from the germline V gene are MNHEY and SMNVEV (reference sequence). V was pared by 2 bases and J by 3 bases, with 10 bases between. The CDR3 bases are TGTGCCAGCAGTTTAAACCAGGGGCACACTGAAGCTTTCTTT. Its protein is CASSLNQGHTEAFF.

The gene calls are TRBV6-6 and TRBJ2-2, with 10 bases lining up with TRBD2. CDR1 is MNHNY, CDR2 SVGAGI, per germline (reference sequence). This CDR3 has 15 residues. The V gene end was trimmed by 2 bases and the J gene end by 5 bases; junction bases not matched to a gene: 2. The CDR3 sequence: CASSYPAGGTGELFF. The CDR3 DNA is TGTGCCAGCAGTTACCCAGCGGGAGGGACCGGGGAGCTGTTTTTT.

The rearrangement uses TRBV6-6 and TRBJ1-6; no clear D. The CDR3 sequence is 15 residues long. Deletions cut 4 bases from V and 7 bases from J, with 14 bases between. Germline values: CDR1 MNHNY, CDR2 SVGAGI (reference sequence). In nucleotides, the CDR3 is TGTGCCAGCAGTTTAGTGGGGTCGGGAAATTCACCCCTCCACTTT. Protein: CASSLVGSGNSPLHF.

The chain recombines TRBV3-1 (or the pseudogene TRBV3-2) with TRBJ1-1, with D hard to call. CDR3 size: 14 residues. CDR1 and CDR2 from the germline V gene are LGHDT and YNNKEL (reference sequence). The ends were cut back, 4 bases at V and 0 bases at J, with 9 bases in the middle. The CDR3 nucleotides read TGTGCCAGCAGCCGAGACCAGGTGAACACTGAAGCTTTCTTT. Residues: CASSRDQVNTEAFF.

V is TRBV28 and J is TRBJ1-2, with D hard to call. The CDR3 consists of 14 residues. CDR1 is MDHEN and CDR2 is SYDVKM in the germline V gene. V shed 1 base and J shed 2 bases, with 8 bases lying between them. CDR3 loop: CASSLSGRNYGYTF. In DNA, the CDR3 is TGTGCCAGCAGTTTATCAGGAAGGAACTATGGCTACACCTTC.

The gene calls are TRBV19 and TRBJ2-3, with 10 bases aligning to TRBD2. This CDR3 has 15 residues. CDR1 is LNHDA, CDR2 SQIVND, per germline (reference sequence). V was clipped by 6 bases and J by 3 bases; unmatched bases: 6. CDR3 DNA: TGTGCCAGTAGCGCTAGCGGGGGTAGGACAGATACGCAGTATTTT. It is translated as CASSASGGRTDTQYF.

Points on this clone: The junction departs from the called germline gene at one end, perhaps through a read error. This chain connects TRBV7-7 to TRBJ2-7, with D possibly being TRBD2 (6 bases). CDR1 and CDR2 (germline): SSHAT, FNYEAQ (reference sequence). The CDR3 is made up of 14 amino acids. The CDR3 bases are TGTGCTAGCAGCGCCCAGACCGGGGGCTACGAGCAGTACTTC. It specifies CASSAQTGGYEQYF. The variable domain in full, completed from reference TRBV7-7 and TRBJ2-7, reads GAGVSQSPRYKVTKRGQDVTLRCDPISSHATLYWYQQALGQGPEFLTYFNYEAQPDKSGLPSDRFSAERPEGSISTLTIQRTEQRDSAMYRCASSAQTGGYEQYFGPGTRLTVT.

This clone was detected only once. CDR3: CASSHLAGGLAGELFF. CDR3 DNA: TGCGCCAGCAGCCATTTAGCGGGAGGGCTCGCCGGGGAGCTGTTTTTT. V usage is TRBV4-3 and J usage is TRBJ2-2, with 11 bases identical to TRBD2. With 3 bases clipped from V and 6 bases from J, the junction kept 6 bases outside the gene matches. This CDR3 spans 16 amino acids. The germline V gene encodes CDR1 LGHNA and CDR2 YSLEER.

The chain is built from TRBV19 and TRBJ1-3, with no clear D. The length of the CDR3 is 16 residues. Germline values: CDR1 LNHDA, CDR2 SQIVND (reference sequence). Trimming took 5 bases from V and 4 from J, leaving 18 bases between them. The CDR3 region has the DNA TGTGCCAGTAGTCTCAGAACGGGCCGACCGGGAAACACCATATATTTT. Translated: CASSLRTGRPGNTIYF.

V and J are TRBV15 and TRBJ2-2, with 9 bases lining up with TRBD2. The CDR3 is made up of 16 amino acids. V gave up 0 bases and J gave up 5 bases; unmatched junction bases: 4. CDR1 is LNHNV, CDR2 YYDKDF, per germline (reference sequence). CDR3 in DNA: TGTGCCACCAGCAGAGATCGACTAGCGGTAACCGGGGAGCTGTTTTTT. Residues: CATSRDRLAVTGELFF.

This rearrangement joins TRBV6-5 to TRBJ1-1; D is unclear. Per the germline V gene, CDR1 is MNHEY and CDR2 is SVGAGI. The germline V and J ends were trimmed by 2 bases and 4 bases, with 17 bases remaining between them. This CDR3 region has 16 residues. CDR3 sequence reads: CASSYTPGHRGTEAFF. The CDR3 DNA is TGTGCCAGCAGTTACACCCCGGGCCATCGAGGCACTGAAGCTTTCTTT.

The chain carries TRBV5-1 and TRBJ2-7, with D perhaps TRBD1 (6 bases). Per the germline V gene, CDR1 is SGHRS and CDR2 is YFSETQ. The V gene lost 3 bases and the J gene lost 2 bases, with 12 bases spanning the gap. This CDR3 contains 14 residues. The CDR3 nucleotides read TGCGCCAGCAGCTATGGACAGACGACCTACGAGCAGTACTTC. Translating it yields CASSYGQTTYEQYF.

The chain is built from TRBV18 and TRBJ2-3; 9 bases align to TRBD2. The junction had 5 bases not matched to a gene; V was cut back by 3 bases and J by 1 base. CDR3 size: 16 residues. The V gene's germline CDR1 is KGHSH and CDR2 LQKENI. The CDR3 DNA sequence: TGTGCCAGCTCACCCGAGGCTAGCGGGGGCACAGATACGCAGTATTTT. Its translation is CASSPEASGGTDTQYF.